Below are 28 T cell receptor beta chains sequenced from a single sample in a study of metastatic and nonmetastatic thyroid tumors. MiXCR reprocessed the PCR reads for TCRdb. The table records about 16,000 clones, approximately 25% of them present only once. Before thyroid surgery, none of the patients had received any treatment. The material sequenced was adjacent normal tissue. The receptors stem from a female donor with papillary thyroid cancer or a benign thyroid nodule (not recorded which). Some clones in this sample may be carry-over from other donors' samples.

This clone was detected only once. The rearrangement uses TRBV11-2 and TRBJ2-7; 7 nucleotides match TRBD1. The ends lost 5 bases at V and 7 bases at J; junction bases unmatched: 14. Germline CDR1 reads SGHAT; CDR2 reads FQNNGV. The CDR3 spans 15 residues. CDR3 protein: CASSPQGHLLREQYV. DNA of the CDR3: TGTGCCAGCAGCCCACAGGGGCACTTATTAAGGGAGCAGTACGTC.

A few counts support this clone. Other DNA sequences of this sample code for an identical CDR3. This rearrangement joins TRBV10-3 to TRBJ2-5; 8 nucleotides agree with TRBD2. Trimming cost V 4 bases and J 1 base; bases outside gene matches: 5. The germline V gene has CDR1 ENHRY and CDR2 SYGVKD. The CDR3 totals 15 residues. CDR3 loop: CAISATGGPQETQYF. The CDR3 DNA reads as TGTGCCATCAGTGCGACGGGAGGGCCCCAAGAGACCCAGTACTTC.

The V call is TRBV11-2, the J call TRBJ2-3; tentatively, D is TRBD2 (5 bases). CDR3 length: 15 amino acids. Germline lookup yields CDR1 SGHAT and CDR2 FQNNGV. V lost 4 bases, J lost 5 bases, and 16 bases lay in between. In DNA form, the CDR3 reads TGTGCCAGCAGCTCCATGTGGCTAGCAGGAGATACGCAGTATTTT. Translation: CASSSMWLAGDTQYF.

The chain employs TRBV11-2 and TRBJ2-7; 10 nucleotides match TRBD2. The junction had 5 bases not matched to a gene; V was cut back by 4 bases and J by 2 bases. The V gene's germline CDR1 is SGHAT and CDR2 FQNNGV. This CDR3 region has 15 residues. CDR3: CASSWGLAKPYEQYF. The CDR3 DNA reads TGTGCCAGCAGCTGGGGACTAGCGAAACCCTACGAGCAGTACTTC.

This clone was detected many times. The rearrangement uses TRBV12-5 and TRBJ2-2, with D unresolved. This CDR3 contains 18 residues. Trimming cost V 7 bases and J 0 bases, with 21 bases left between them. Per the germline V gene, CDR1 is LGHNT and CDR2 is FRNRAP. For the CDR3, the DNA is TGTGCTAGTGCCGCAGATCAATGGGGTAGCACGAACACCGGGGAGCTGTTTTTT. Translated, it gives CASAADQWGSTNTGELFF.

The gene calls are TRBV25-1 and TRBJ2-7; 8 nucleotides match TRBD1. This CDR3 is built from 14 residues. Per the germline V gene, CDR1 is MGHDK and CDR2 is SYGVNS. J lost 7 bases, V lost 3 bases, and 8 bases had no gene match. This chain's CDR3 is CASSDHRQGREQYF. CDR3 bases: TGTGCCAGCAGTGACCATCGACAGGGGAGAGAGCAGTACTTC.

The chain employs TRBV7-9 and TRBJ2-7, with 8 bases lining up with TRBD1. The V and J ends lost 1 base and 6 bases, in that order; junction bases with no gene match: 5. Looked up from germline, CDR1 is SEHNR and CDR2 is FQNEAQ (reference sequence). The CDR3 runs 14 residues. DNA of the CDR3: TGTGCCAGCAGCTTAGTACCAGGGGGCATCGAGCAGTACTTC. Protein sequence: CASSLVPGGIEQYF.

The sample holds many counts of this clone. This may stem from a read error, because a much larger clone lies one nucleotide away. It is likely a read error, because the conserved phenylalanine at the end of the CDR3 is missing. J is TRBJ2-1 and V is TRBV20-1; 8 bases map to TRBD2. CDR1 and CDR2 (germline): DFQATT, SNEGSKA (reference sequence). The CDR3 consists of 15 residues. Trimming removed 0 bases from V and 2 bases from J; junction bases left unmatched: 3. CDR3 amino acids: CSARDGTRPYNEQFV. The CDR3 region has the DNA TGCAGTGCTAGAGATGGGACTAGGCCCTACAATGAGCAGTTCGTC.

In its sample, this clone was seen many times. V and J are TRBV4-1 and TRBJ1-6; D call uncertain. Germline V gene sequence: CDR1 MGHRA, CDR2 YSYEKL. V was pared by 3 bases and J by 6 bases, with 3 bases between. This CDR3 is built from 12 residues. In nucleotides, the CDR3 is TGCGCCAGCAGCCAGGGTAATTCACCCCTCCACTTT. Protein: CASSQGNSPLHF.

The rearrangement uses TRBV27 and TRBJ2-3; unclear D gene. CDR1 and CDR2 (germline): MNHEY, SMNVEV (reference sequence). Trimming took 3 bases from V and 8 from J, leaving 6 bases between them. This CDR3 is built from 11 residues. The DNA of the CDR3 is TGTGCCAGCAGTTTCGGTGTTACGCAGTATTTT. Its protein is CASSFGVTQYF.

V is TRBV12-3 or TRBV12-4 and J is TRBJ2-7; possibly TRBD1 for D (5 bases). Trimming pared 5 bases from V and 0 bases from J, leaving 14 bases between. The CDR3 consists of 15 residues. In DNA form, the CDR3 reads TGTGCCAGCAGTGAAGACAGAATAGCCTCCTACGAGCAGTACTTC. Its protein is CASSEDRIASYEQYF.

The chain employs TRBV19 and TRBJ1-1; no clear D gene. This CDR3 comprises 13 residues. Trimming removed 5 bases from V and 2 bases from J, with 9 bases in between. The germline CDR1 and CDR2 sequences are LNHDA and SQIVND (reference sequence). The CDR3: CASSQAANTEAFF. In DNA, the CDR3 is TGTGCCAGTAGTCAAGCGGCCAACACTGAAGCTTTCTTT.

As for this clone: A much larger clonotype is one base distant, so this may be a read error. V gene TRBV7-2 combines with J gene TRBJ2-7, with D tentatively TRBD2 (5 bases). The germline CDR1 and CDR2 sequences are SGHTA and FQGNSA. The CDR3 length is 13 residues. The V end was cut by 4 bases, the J end by 6 bases, with 13 bases between. CDR3 in amino acids: CASSYVPEAEQYF. Here the CDR3 DNA reads TGTGCCAGCAGCTACGTGCCGGAGGCCGAGCAGTACTTC.

This clone has a handful of counts. The rearrangement uses TRBV10-2 and TRBJ2-7; D may be TRBD1 (5 bases). The germline V gene encodes CDR1 WSHSY and CDR2 SAAADI. V was trimmed by 6 bases and J by 3 bases, leaving 18 bases between them. This CDR3 is built from 15 residues. The CDR3 sequence: CASRPQGLGVYEQYF. DNA of the CDR3: TGCGCCAGCAGGCCTCAGGGCTTAGGGGTCTACGAGCAGTACTTC.

This clone was observed a few times. The V and J genes are TRBV20-1 and TRBJ1-2, with TRBD1 identical over 7 bases. CDR1 DFQATT and CDR2 SNEGSKA come from the germline V gene (reference sequence). The V and J ends lost 0 bases and 0 bases, in that order; junction bases with no gene match: 4. There are 15 residues in the CDR3. CDR3: CSARDRDSANYGYTF. For the CDR3, the DNA is TGCAGTGCTAGAGATAGGGACAGCGCTAACTATGGCTACACCTTC.

This clone is medium-sized within its sample. This chain joins TRBV15 and TRBJ1-1; D gene uncertain. The CDR3 totals 13 residues. V dropped 1 base and J dropped 1 base, with 4 bases sitting between them. Per the germline V gene, CDR1 is LNHNV and CDR2 is YYDKDF (reference sequence). CDR3 bases: TGTGCCACCAGCAGAGTGGAGAACACTGAAGCTTTCTTT. This translates into CATSRVENTEAFF. The full variable domain, its missing parts supplied by reference TRBV15 and TRBJ1-1, is DAMVIQNPRYQVTQFGKPVTLSCSQTLNHNVMYWYQQKSSQAPKLLFHYYDKDFNNEADTPDNFQSRRPNTSFCFLDIRSPGLGDTAMYLCATSRVENTEAFFGQGTRLTVV.

This clone appeared a few times. The gene calls are TRBV12-3 or TRBV12-4 and TRBJ1-1; weak D call: TRBD1 (5 bases). Trimming removed 5 bases at V and 0 bases at J, with 13 bases between. The CDR3 is 15 amino acids. CDR3 protein: CASSPSGLLNTEAFF. In DNA, the CDR3 is TGTGCCAGCAGTCCCTCGGGACTGCTGAACACTGAAGCTTTCTTT.

The rearrangement joins TRBV20-1 to TRBJ2-7; 8 positions match TRBD2. The CDR3 has 14 amino acids. J was trimmed by 1 base and V by 3 bases; bases with no gene match: 5. The germline CDR1 and CDR2 sequences are DFQATT and SNEGSKA (reference sequence). The CDR3 protein is CSASWSSGSYEQYF. The CDR3 DNA sequence: TGCAGTGCTAGTTGGTCTAGCGGGTCCTACGAGCAGTACTTC.

The chain uses TRBV20-1 and TRBJ2-7; 10 nucleotides agree with TRBD1. J lost 3 bases, V lost 7 bases, and 9 bases had no gene match. Germline assignment: CDR1 DFQATT and CDR2 SNEGSKA (reference sequence). The CDR3 extends over 14 amino acids. The CDR3 sequence: CSVSRGTGVYEQYF. CDR3 coding DNA: TGCAGTGTCTCACGAGGGACAGGGGTCTACGAGCAGTACTTC.

The rearrangement uses TRBV20-1 and TRBJ2-5; possibly TRBD1 for D (6 bases). The V end was cut by 1 base, the J end by 2 bases, with 11 bases between. CDR1 is DFQATT, CDR2 SNEGSKA, per germline (reference sequence). The CDR3 is 14 residues long. The CDR3 loop is CSARAAGVQETQYF. DNA of the CDR3: TGCAGTGCTAGAGCTGCAGGGGTTCAAGAGACCCAGTACTTC.

This clone was counted a few times. The chain combines TRBV6-1 with TRBJ2-7; D is possibly TRBD1 (5 bases). Per the germline V gene, CDR1 is MNHNS and CDR2 is SASEGT. CDR3 length: 13 residues. Trimming removed 7 bases from V and 2 bases from J, with 12 bases in between. The CDR3 DNA reads TGTGCCAGCAAAGGGGCCCCCGCCTACGAGCAGTACTTC. Protein sequence: CASKGAPAYEQYF.

The J gene is TRBJ2-3, the V gene TRBV5-1, with 8 positions matching TRBD1. This CDR3 comprises 14 residues. Trimming at V came to 3 bases and at J to 5 bases, leaving 5 bases not matched to a gene. The V gene's germline CDR1 is SGHRS and CDR2 YFSETQ. The CDR3 sequence is CASSSGQGIDTQYF. The DNA of the CDR3 is TGCGCCAGCAGCTCCGGACAGGGTATAGATACGCAGTATTTT.

This clone was counted at least ten times. The genes are TRBV2 and TRBJ2-7; a weak D match, TRBD2 (6 bases). The CDR3 has 14 residues. Germline CDR1 is SNHLY and CDR2 is FYNNEI. With 6 bases removed from V and 1 base from J, the gap between germline ends came to 13 bases. The CDR3 DNA reads TGTGCCAGCAGGTCGGGGACTCAATCCTACGAGCAGTACTTC. Residues: CASRSGTQSYEQYF.

V and J are TRBV20-1 and TRBJ2-1, with TRBD2 matching 13 bases. This CDR3 is 16 amino acids long. V shed 8 bases and J 7 bases; nucleotides not matched to a gene: 14. CDR1 is DFQATT, CDR2 SNEGSKA, per germline (reference sequence). The CDR3 region has the DNA TGCAGTTCTGCTGGGACTAGCGGGGATCGCCGAAATGAGCAGTTCTTC. Its protein is CSSAGTSGDRRNEQFF.

This clone appeared a few times. The chain uses TRBV11-3 and TRBJ2-7, with D perhaps given as TRBD1 or TRBD2 (5 bases each). The germline V gene encodes CDR1 SGHNT and CDR2 YENEEA. There are 15 residues in the CDR3. Deletions cut 6 bases from V and 2 bases from J, with 17 bases between. CDR3 loop: CASSSMGDGTYEQYF. The CDR3 nucleotides are TGTGCCAGCAGTTCAATGGGGGACGGAACCTACGAGCAGTACTTC.

This clone is deemed medium-sized. CDR3 DNA sequence: TGCAGTATCAAGACTAACTATGGCTACACCTTC. It translates to CSIKTNYGYTF. V gene TRBV29-1 combines with J gene TRBJ1-2; D gene ambiguous. Per germline, CDR1 SQVTM and CDR2 ANQGSEA. CDR3 length equals 11 residues.

This clone counts as medium-sized (0.01 to 0.1%). The chain couples TRBV29-1 to TRBJ1-5, with a tentative D call TRBD1 (5 bases). This CDR3 is 13 amino acids long. Per germline, CDR1 SQVTM and CDR2 ANQGSEA. V lost 4 bases, J lost 1 base, and 8 bases lay in between. Here the CDR3 DNA reads TGCAGCGTTGCCAGGGAAAGCAATCAGCCCCAGCATTTT. Its protein product is CSVARESNQPQHF.

In this sample, this clone is medium-sized. A read error is likely, as this CDR3 ends without the conserved phenylalanine or tryptophan. The limits of the CDR3 on the DNA are not certain, so only TCRdb's listed CDR3 is given. The chain uses TRBV11-2 and TRBJ1-2; no DNA check was done on the table's D call, TRBD1. The CDR3 region is 11 residues in length, termini included. Germline V gene sequence: CDR1 SGHAT, CDR2 FQNNGV. The CDR3 sequence is CASSTGQGPSL.